The present TCR beta chain was sequenced within a study of control samples from healthy donors and cancer patients. Repertoires were generated with immunoSEQ multiplex PCR, while TCRdb's copy carries only in-frame clones and drops some. The sample lists more than 95,000 clones, 85% to 95% seen once, with more than 2% in the top ten. Germline loops: CDR1 MNHNY, CDR2 SVGAGI (reference sequence). The CDR3 contains 13 residues. V lost 5 bases and J 3 bases, leaving 8 bases between the germline ends. The TCR comes from a man younger than 40 in good health. The gene calls are TRBV6-6 and TRBJ1-3; D may be TRBD1 (5 bases). Sequencing was carried out using blood. DNA of the CDR3: TGTGCCAGCAGTCTGGGGGATGGAAACACCATATATTTT. Protein sequence: CASSLGDGNTIYF.